These T cell receptor beta chains were read from a single sample in a study of blood T cell repertoires in COVID-19. Repertoires were generated with immunoSEQ multiplex PCR, while TCRdb's copy carries only in-frame clones and drops some. This table holds some 180,000 clones, approximately 80% found once. The sequenced sample consisted of peripheral blood. Source of these receptors: a woman in her forties or fifties with active or convalescent COVID-19. The CDR3 runs from the conserved cysteine through the conserved F or W. The D gene is left open where the match is weak. Clone size is shown for a subset of rows, as once, few, many or a class of expanded clone.

CDR3 | DNA | J | D | V | length | size
CASSVVGQAGNTIYF | TGTGCCAGCAGCGTAGTCGGACAGGCTGGAAACACCATATATTTT | TRBJ1-3 | TRBD1 | TRBV9 | 15 | few
CSVDTGTGIMNTEAFF | TGCAGCGTTGATACGGGGACAGGGATCATGAACACTGAAGCTTTCTTT | TRBJ1-1 | TRBD1 | TRBV29-1 | 16 | large
CASRAGTADYEQYF | TGCGCCAGCAGGGCCGGGACAGCCGACTACGAGCAGTACTTC | TRBJ2-7 | TRBD1 | TRBV5-1 | 14 | .
CAVQGNGYTF | TGTGCCGTGCAGGGTAATGGCTACACCTTC | TRBJ1-2 | . | TRBV10-3 | 10 | .
CASSLGGDQPQHF | TGTGCCAGCAGCTTAGGGGGGGATCAGCCCCAGCATTTT | TRBJ1-5 | . | TRBV7-9 | 13 | .
CASSLDPGLTDTQYF | TGTGCCAGCAGCTTGGACCCGGGACTCACAGATACGCAGTATTTT | TRBJ2-3 | . | TRBV5-8 | 15 | .
CASSLWSPASSGNTIYF | TGTGCCAGCAGCTTATGGAGTCCGGCGAGCTCTGGAAACACCATATATTTT | TRBJ1-3 | . | TRBV7-9 | 17 | .
CASSLWTGGTDTQYF | TGCGCCAGCAGCTTATGGACAGGGGGCACAGATACGCAGTATTTT | TRBJ2-3 | TRBD1 | TRBV5-1 | 15 | .
CASSLEGSGYGYTF | TGTGCCAGCAGTTTAGAGGGTAGTGGCTATGGCTACACCTTC | TRBJ1-2 | . | TRBV28 | 14 | .
CASSIRLQSTGGLNYGYTF | TGTGCCAGTAGTATTAGGCTACAATCGACAGGGGGCCTCAACTATGGCTACACCTTC | TRBJ1-2 | TRBD1 | TRBV19 | 19 | few
CASLRTGNYGYTF | TGTGCCAGCCTTAGGACAGGGAACTATGGCTACACCTTC | TRBJ1-2 | TRBD1 | TRBV12-3/TRBV12-4 | 13 | .
CASSRGLAGETDTQYF | TGTGCCAGCAGCCGGGGACTAGCGGGAGAGACAGATACGCAGTATTTT | TRBJ2-3 | TRBD2 | TRBV5-8 | 16 | .
CASSLTSGGAQSTDTQYF | TGTGCCAGCAGTCTCACTAGCGGGGGGGCCCAAAGCACAGATACGCAGTATTTT | TRBJ2-3 | TRBD2 | TRBV2 | 18 | once
CASSPRQGSDNEQFF | TGTGCCAGCTCACCACGGCAGGGGTCGGACAATGAGCAGTTCTTC | TRBJ2-1 | . | TRBV18 | 15 | .
CASSRGGNNSPLHF | TGTGCCAGCAGCCGGGGTGGGAATAATTCACCCCTCCACTTT | TRBJ1-6 | . | TRBV5-5 | 14 | .
CASRSGTAQETQYF | TGTGCCAGCAGGTCCGGGACAGCCCAAGAGACCCAGTACTTC | TRBJ2-5 | TRBD1 | TRBV7-9 | 14 | .
CASSPFEGVNQPQHF | TGTGCCAGCTCACCATTTGAGGGGGTCAATCAGCCCCAGCATTTT | TRBJ1-5 | . | TRBV18 | 15 | .
CASSLNRGSNQPQHF | TGTGCCAGCAGTTTAAACAGGGGGAGTAATCAGCCCCAGCATTTT | TRBJ1-5 | TRBD1 | TRBV2 | 15 | few
CASSVDELAVPSYEQYF | TGTGCCAGCAGCGTAGATGAGCTGGCGGTTCCCTCCTACGAGCAGTACTTC | TRBJ2-7 | . | TRBV9 | 17 | .
CASGLGPGSGTTLESNQPQHF | TGTGCTAGTGGTTTGGGCCCAGGTTCCGGGACAACCCTGGAGAGCAATCAGCCCCAGCATTTT | TRBJ1-5 | . | TRBV12-5 | 21 | few
CASSYGGGNTEAFF | TGTGCCAGCAGTTACGGGGGAGGGAACACTGAAGCTTTCTTT | TRBJ1-1 | . | TRBV6-6 | 14 | .
CASSPLTGISGNTIYF | TGTGCCAGCAGCCCCCTGACAGGGATCTCTGGAAACACCATATATTTT | TRBJ1-3 | TRBD1 | TRBV7-6 | 16 | once
CASSLEGTRYNEQFF | TGTGCCAGCAGCTTAGAGGGGACTAGATACAATGAGCAGTTCTTC | TRBJ2-1 | TRBD2 | TRBV7-2 | 15 | .
CASSFQAGERYEQYF | TGTGCCAGCAGCTTCCAAGCGGGAGAACGGTACGAGCAGTACTTC | TRBJ2-7 | TRBD2 | TRBV7-2 | 15 | .